Presented here are 9 T cell receptor beta chains from one specimen sequenced in a study of CD8+CD57+ T cells in acquired aplastic anemia. For CDR3 and TCR beta VDJ profiling, genomic DNA was the template used. MiXCR, applied by TCRdb to the reads, yields one record per CDR3 protein. The table shows 200,000 or so distinct CDR3 sequences, with 64% occurring only once. Sample: sorted CD4+, CD8+, or CD8+CD57+ T cells (not recorded which) from PBMCs. These receptors came from a human donor with severe aplastic anemia or a healthy control (not recorded which).

This sequence joins TRBV7-9 and TRBJ1-1; TRBD1 might be the D (5 bases). The V gene lost 5 bases and the J gene lost 9 bases, with 13 bases spanning the gap. Germline V CDR1 and CDR2: SEHNR, FQNEAQ (reference sequence). The CDR3 loop spans 12 amino acids. CDR3 sequence (DNA): TGTGCCAGCAGCGTGCTACAGGAGCAAGCTTTCTTT. Translating gives CASSVLQEQAFF.

V usage is TRBV19 and J usage is TRBJ2-7; the match to TRBD2 covers 8 bases. Germline CDR1 is LNHDA and CDR2 is SQIVND (reference sequence). This CDR3 is 15 amino acids long. Germline trimming cut 2 bases from V and 3 bases from J; bases unmatched to any gene: 6. CDR3 nucleotides: TGTGCCAGTAGTATACGTGGCGGGACTAGCTACGAGCAGTACTTC. Its protein is CASSIRGGTSYEQYF.

The genes are TRBV7-3 and TRBJ2-7; 8 positions agree with TRBD1. V was pared by 0 bases and J by 5 bases, with 6 bases of the junction left unmatched. Germline assignment: CDR1 SGHTA and CDR2 FQGTGA. This CDR3 contains 15 residues. CDR3: CASSLTPGGIDEQYF. In nucleotides, the CDR3 is TGTGCCAGCAGCTTAACCCCAGGGGGCATCGACGAGCAGTACTTC.

V and J are TRBV24-1 and TRBJ2-7; 9 bases line up with TRBD1. CDR3 length: 15 amino acids. Germline assignment: CDR1 KGHDR and CDR2 SFDVKD. V shed 4 bases, J shed 6 bases, and the junction held 9 bases outside the gene matches. The CDR3 DNA reads as TGTGCCACCAGTGAGCCCGGGACAGGGCGGTTCGAGCAGTACTTC. Translation: CATSEPGTGRFEQYF.

This clonotype was seen a handful of times. This chain joins TRBV29-1 and TRBJ1-1; TRBD1 agrees at 7 bases. Germline CDR1 SQVTM, CDR2 ANQGSEA. The CDR3 has 13 amino acids. Trimming at V came to 2 bases and at J to 5 bases, leaving 5 bases not matched to a gene. The CDR3 region has the DNA TGCAGCGTTGAACGAGGGGGCCAGACTGAAGCTTTCTTT. It encodes CSVERGGQTEAFF.

This clonotype was counted a single time. The chain links TRBV15 to TRBJ2-7, with unresolved D. The CDR3 runs 15 residues. Between the trimmed V and J ends, which lost 4 bases and 2 bases, there was a span of 15 bases. Germline CDR1 reads LNHNV; CDR2 reads YYDKDF (reference sequence). DNA of the CDR3: TGTGCCACCAGCACTACGCTGCCGGCACCCTACGAGCAGTACTTC. The encoded protein is CATSTTLPAPYEQYF.

The chain couples TRBV2 to TRBJ2-7; no firm D call. Trimming took off 10 bases at V and 3 bases at J, with 16 bases between the two ends. The CDR3 runs 13 residues. Germline CDR1 reads SNHLY; CDR2 reads FYNNEI. CDR3: CAITPLVDYEQYF. CDR3 coding DNA: TGTGCCATCACCCCCCTCGTCGACTACGAGCAGTACTTC.

The CDR3 loop is CATSDKSGARDQPQHF. The CDR3 DNA is TGTGCCACCAGTGACAAGTCAGGGGCGAGGGATCAGCCCCAGCATTTT. The chain carries TRBV24-1 and TRBJ1-5; the D gene is possibly TRBD1 (6 bases). This CDR3 has 16 amino acids. Germline V gives CDR1 KGHDR, CDR2 SFDVKD. V gave up 4 bases and J gave up 5 bases, with 17 bases separating them.

This clonotype was picked up a small number of times. The J gene is TRBJ2-5, the V gene TRBV24-1; D gene uncertain. Germline CDR1 and CDR2: KGHDR and SFDVKD. The CDR3 is made up of 18 amino acids. Deletions cut 2 bases from V and 3 bases from J, with 21 bases between. CDR3 sequence (DNA): TGTGCCACCAGTGATTCGGCTACCATGGGATTAGGTGAAGAGACCCAGTACTTC. Encoded protein: CATSDSATMGLGEETQYF.